A selection of T cell receptor beta chains follows, all from one sample in a study of T cell responses to AZD1222 COVID-19 vaccine. The data were produced by immunoSEQ multiplex PCR, yet TCRdb's version contains in-frame clones alone and is incomplete. Altogether over 100,000 clones are present, about 87% being singletons, with the ten largest covering about 8.7%. The specimen comprised peripheral blood, sampled on day 0 of AZD1222 vaccination. The receptors come from an adult in good health. The CDR3 runs from the conserved cysteine through the conserved F or W. The D gene is left open where the match is weak. Rows give clone size only sometimes, using once, few, many, or a class for an expanded clone.

v_call	d_call	clone_size	j_call	cdr3_nt	cdr3_aa
TRBV28	NA	NA	TRBJ1-2	TGTGCCAGCAGGAGCACAGGGAACTATGGCTACACCTTC	CASRSTGNYGYTF
TRBV6-4	TRBD2	NA	TRBJ2-1	TGTGCCAGCAGTGACTCGGAGCGGGGGGGCCAAGACAATGAGCAGTTCTTC	CASSDSERGGQDNEQFF
TRBV2	TRBD1	NA	TRBJ1-1	TGTGCCACCCCTGGTTCCGGGACAGGGGTATCCACTGAAGCTTTCTTT	CATPGSGTGVSTEAFF
TRBV6-2/TRBV6-3	NA	NA	TRBJ1-2	TGTGCCAGCAGTTACCTGCGTGGCTACACCTTC	CASSYLRGYTF
TRBV27	TRBD1	NA	TRBJ1-1	TGTGCCAGCAGTCCGGGGACAGGGGGCCTGAACACTGAAGCTTTCTTT	CASSPGTGGLNTEAFF
TRBV11-2	TRBD2	NA	TRBJ2-2	TGTGCCAGCCTCCCGGGACTAGCGGGAGTGTCTGACACCGGGGAGCTGTTTTTT	CASLPGLAGVSDTGELFF
TRBV21-1	NA	few	TRBJ2-3	TGTGCCAGCAGCAAAGATCCCCCACTAGCGGGGGAGGGAGATACGCAGTATTTT	CASSKDPPLAGEGDTQYF
TRBV27	TRBD2	NA	TRBJ2-7	TGTGCCAGCAGTTTAATGGGGACTAGCCCCTACGAGCAGTACTTC	CASSLMGTSPYEQYF
TRBV7-9	NA	NA	TRBJ1-5	TGTGCCAGCAGCCATCACGAGTATCAGCCCCAGCATTTT	CASSHHEYQPQHF
TRBV5-1	NA	NA	TRBJ2-5	TGCGCCAGCAGCTTTATAGCGGAAGAGACCCAGTACTTC	CASSFIAEETQYF
TRBV3-1/TRBV3-2	NA	NA	TRBJ1-4	TGTGCCAGCAGCCAAGGACCGGAAAAACTGTTTTTT	CASSQGPEKLFF
TRBV11-3	NA	NA	TRBJ2-1	TGTGCCAGCAGCCTTTTGGGAAGGGATGAGCAGTTCTTC	CASSLLGRDEQFF
TRBV29-1	NA	NA	TRBJ2-1	TGCAGCGTTGACAGGGGGGCGTATTACAATGAGCAGTTCTTC	CSVDRGAYYNEQFF
TRBV9	TRBD2	NA	TRBJ2-1	TGTGCCAGCAGCCCCATTAGCGGGGGCTCCAATGAGCAGTTCTTC	CASSPISGGSNEQFF
TRBV3-1/TRBV3-2	TRBD1	NA	TRBJ1-5	TGTGCCAGCAGCCAAGGACCGACCAGGGGGCTAGGCAATCAGCCCCAGCATTTT	CASSQGPTRGLGNQPQHF
TRBV6-2/TRBV6-3	NA	NA	TRBJ2-3	TGTGCCAGCAGTCACAAGGGAGATACGCAGTATTTT	CASSHKGDTQYF
TRBV7-8	TRBD2	NA	TRBJ2-3	TGTGCCAGCAGCTCCGAAGTAATAGCGGGGGGGCGAGGGACAGATACGCAGTATTTT	CASSSEVIAGGRGTDTQYF
TRBV6-4	NA	NA	TRBJ1-5	TGTGCCAGCAGTGAGGGAAGGAGACAGCCCCAGCATTTT	CASSEGRRQPQHF
TRBV7-2	NA	NA	TRBJ2-2	TGTGCCAGCAGCTTTTGGGGGTCGAGCACCGGGGAGCTGTTTTTT	CASSFWGSSTGELFF
TRBV6-1	NA	NA	TRBJ1-2	TGTGCCAGCAGTGAGGCGGGGGCTGGAGGGGGCTACACCTTC	CASSEAGAGGGYTF
TRBV9	TRBD1	NA	TRBJ1-3	TGTGCCAGCAGCGTATCAAATGGACAGGTCGGAAACACCATATATTTT	CASSVSNGQVGNTIYF
TRBV5-4	TRBD1	NA	TRBJ1-1	TGTGCCAGCAGCCTGGACAGGGGAGCTGAAGCTTTCTTT	CASSLDRGAEAFF
TRBV7-9	NA	NA	TRBJ2-3	TGTGCCAGCAGCTTCGCGGTTTCGTTAACGCAGTATTTT	CASSFAVSLTQYF
TRBV9	TRBD2	NA	TRBJ2-1	TGTGCCAGCAGCGTAGATCCAGCGGGGGCTCGAAATGAGCAGTTCTTC	CASSVDPAGARNEQFF
TRBV6-2/TRBV6-3	TRBD1	NA	TRBJ1-5	TGTGCCAGCAGTTACTACTCCTGGACAGGGAGCAATCAGCCCCAGCATTTT	CASSYYSWTGSNQPQHF
TRBV19	NA	NA	TRBJ2-5	TGTGCCAGTAGTATTCTGGGAATGAGAGAGACCCAGTACTTC	CASSILGMRETQYF
TRBV2	NA	NA	TRBJ1-4	TGTGCCAGCAGACCCGGGAACTATAATGAAAAACTGTTTTTT	CASRPGNYNEKLFF
TRBV3-1/TRBV3-2	NA	NA	TRBJ1-2	TGTGCCAGCAGCCAAGATCCGAGATGGGCGGATGGCTACACCTTC	CASSQDPRWADGYTF
TRBV19	NA	NA	TRBJ1-2	TGTGCCAGTAGTATTCCCTCGAGAGCGCTAGGCGGCTACACCTTC	CASSIPSRALGGYTF
TRBV28	TRBD1	once	TRBJ2-7	TGTGCCAGCAGTTCCAACTTTCTTGACAGGGCGTTTTACAATGGGCAGTACTTC	CASSSNFLDRAFYNGQYF
TRBV7-2	NA	NA	TRBJ1-2	TGTGCCAGCAGCTCGGCAGGGTCTGGTGGCTACACCTTC	CASSSAGSGGYTF
TRBV4-3	TRBD2	NA	TRBJ2-1	TGCGCCAGCAGCCCCCTAGCGGGAGGGCCGTATCTTGAGCAGTTCTTC	CASSPLAGGPYLEQFF
TRBV6-1	TRBD1	NA	TRBJ1-2	TGTGCCAGCAGTGAAGGCAGGGGGCGAGGCTATGGCTACACCTTC	CASSEGRGRGYGYTF
TRBV5-1	TRBD2	NA	TRBJ2-7	TGCGCCAGCAGCTGCGCGGGGGGGGCGGCTAGCGGGTACTACGAGCAGTACTTC	CASSCAGGAASGYYEQYF
TRBV12-3/TRBV12-4	NA	NA	TRBJ1-3	TGTGCCAGCAGTTTAGTACGGGGCACCATATATTTT	CASSLVRGTIYF
TRBV4-1	NA	NA	TRBJ1-5	TGCGCCAGCAGCCAAGACGGGAAACATAGCAATCAGCCCCAGCATTTT	CASSQDGKHSNQPQHF
TRBV7-9	NA	NA	TRBJ2-7	TGTGCCAGCAGGCGACCGGGATACGAGCAGTACTTC	CASRRPGYEQYF
TRBV4-2	TRBD2	NA	TRBJ2-3	TGTGCCAGCAGCCAAGTGACTAGCGGCTCTAGCACAGATACGCAGTATTTT	CASSQVTSGSSTDTQYF
TRBV30	NA	NA	TRBJ2-5	TGTGCCTGGAGTGCTATGAGGGCCGGAGAGACCCAGTACTTC	CAWSAMRAGETQYF
TRBV6-5	TRBD1	NA	TRBJ2-7	TGTGCCAGCGTAGACAGGGGTCAACCCTACGAGCAGTACTTC	CASVDRGQPYEQYF
TRBV28	TRBD1	NA	TRBJ1-3	TGTGCCAGCAGCCCGGACAGGGCTGGAAACACCATATATTTT	CASSPDRAGNTIYF
TRBV11-2	NA	NA	TRBJ2-5	TGTGCCAGCAGCTTTAGCCTGTTATTAGGAGTGGGAGAGACCCAGTACTTC	CASSFSLLLGVGETQYF
TRBV9	TRBD2	once	TRBJ2-7	TGTGCCAGCAGCGTTTATAGCGGGGGACACGAGCAGTACTTC	CASSVYSGGHEQYF
TRBV6-2/TRBV6-3	NA	NA	TRBJ1-5	TGTGCCAGCAGTTACGGCCGAATTCTAAATCAGCCCCAGCATTTT	CASSYGRILNQPQHF
TRBV6-2/TRBV6-3	NA	NA	TRBJ2-3	TGTGCCAGCAGTTACGGACCAGGGGTTCCAGATACGCAGTATTTT	CASSYGPGVPDTQYF
TRBV3-1/TRBV3-2	TRBD2	NA	TRBJ2-1	TGTGCCAGCAGCCAAGATCTTCGCGGGAGGTTAGCGGGAGCTCGGTACAATGAGCAGTTCTTC	CASSQDLRGRLAGARYNEQFF
TRBV11-2	NA	NA	TRBJ2-1	TGTGCCAGCAGCTTAGGCCCCTCAATATATAGGAATGAGCAGTTCTTC	CASSLGPSIYRNEQFF
TRBV21-1	NA	NA	TRBJ2-7	TGTGCCAGCAGCAAAGGAGGACGGGAACGCTACGAGCAGTACTTC	CASSKGGRERYEQYF
TRBV28	TRBD1	NA	TRBJ2-7	TGTGCCAGCAGCCTCCACGACAGGGTAGTAATCTACGAGCAGTACTTC	CASSLHDRVVIYEQYF
TRBV4-2	TRBD1	NA	TRBJ1-3	TGTGCCAGCGAGGGGGCCATGAGCTCTGGAAACACCATATATTTT	CASEGAMSSGNTIYF
TRBV28	NA	NA	TRBJ2-6	TGTGCCAGCAGTTTTTTGGGGGTGCGGTCTGGGGCCAACGTCCTGACTTTC	CASSFLGVRSGANVLTF